This is a list of T cell receptor beta chains from one sample in a study of monozygotic twins with inflammatory bowel disease. TCRdb derives one entry per CDR3 protein from the 5' RACE reads, leaving out DNA. This sample's table reports under 200,000 distinct CDR3 sequences. The sequencing input was blood. The receptors were gathered from a human donor with ulcerative colitis or Crohn's disease, or a healthy co-twin of an affected twin (not recorded which). Each CDR3 is given with its conserved first and last residue.

TRBV6-4,TRBJ2-2,CASSENRATGELFF
TRBV6-2/TRBV6-3,TRBJ1-2,CASSYDRVYGYTF
TRBV18,TRBJ2-3,CASSLEEDSQRQYF
TRBV10-3,TRBJ2-1,CAISGGGGGNEQFF
TRBV28,TRBJ2-7,CASRHTSRSSYEQYF
TRBV5-1,TRBJ2-3,CASRQDITDTQYF
TRBV19,TRBJ2-3,CASMGLAVESQYF
TRBV28,TRBJ2-2,CASSARGTDANTGELFF
TRBV5-1,TRBJ2-1,CASSSFPTGGYYNEQFF
TRBV12-3/TRBV12-4,TRBJ2-5,CASSLKASGYQETQYF
TRBV7-9,TRBJ1-1,CASSLKGTEAFF
TRBV12-3/TRBV12-4,TRBJ2-1,CASTTSGFNEQFF
TRBV7-2,TRBJ2-7,CASSFGTSGSPKYF
TRBV5-1,TRBJ1-2,CASSETPGQIINYGYTF
TRBV24-1,TRBJ2-6,CATSDSWGQQTASGANVLTF
TRBV4-2,TRBJ2-3,CASSQDEVLAGSITDTQYF
TRBV10-3,TRBJ2-7,CAISWGTYEQYF
TRBV7-2,TRBJ1-1,CASSIVGATEAFF
TRBV7-2,TRBJ2-7,CASSPGDYEQYF
TRBV20-1,TRBJ1-1,CSARRDTEAFF
TRBV11-2,TRBJ2-1,CASSLLERVYNEQFF
TRBV5-6,TRBJ1-5,CASSGGKDSNQPQHF
TRBV4-2,TRBJ1-2,CASSQDQGPLGYTF
TRBV19,TRBJ1-5,CASSMVGLSNQPQHF
TRBV5-1,TRBJ1-1,CASSWTGGAGTEAFF
TRBV18,TRBJ1-1,CASSPQRGKSTEAFF
TRBV28,TRBJ1-5,CASINGLNSNQPQHF
TRBV27,TRBJ2-2,CASSLAQGGSGELFF
TRBV4-2,TRBJ2-6,CASSQVWLTGARSGANVLTF
TRBV20-1,TRBJ2-7,CSAPYRGSFSYEQYF
TRBV20-1,TRBJ2-7,CSAQLRAETYEQYF
TRBV18,TRBJ1-2,CASSPLAGQGSYGYTF
TRBV10-3,TRBJ1-5,CAISVTGDSNQPQHF
TRBV10-3,TRBJ1-2,CAISDLSGNYGYTF
TRBV7-2,TRBJ2-7,CASSENFPAGLEQYF
TRBV9,TRBJ2-5,CASSVDVETQYF
TRBV24-1,TRBJ2-1,CATSGRGIAYNEQFF
TRBV5-1,TRBJ2-1,CASSISGWGQHNYNEQFF